This TCR beta chain was found in a study of technical replicates of blood from several donors. Some clones are missing from TCRdb's copy, which holds only in-frame ones; the method was immunoSEQ multiplex PCR. The data show fewer than 90,000 clones, approximately 96% seen once. Trimming left V 5 bases short and J 7 bases short, with 11 bases between. Germline values: CDR1 SGHVS, CDR2 FQNEAQ. The CDR3 sequence is 13 residues long. This clone was recorded once. The sample taken for sequencing was T cells isolated from PBMCs. The genes are TRBV7-8 and TRBJ2-2, with D tentatively TRBD2 (6 bases). The TCR originated in a human donor in good health. CDR3 amino acids: CASSPRRVGELFF. CDR3 DNA sequence: TGTGCCAGCAGCCCCCGGAGGGTCGGGGAGCTGTTTTTT. Filled out from reference TRBV7-8 and TRBJ2-2, the complete variable domain reads GAGVSQSPRYKVAKRGQDVALRCDPISGHVSLFWYQQALGQGPEFLTYFQNEAQLDKSGLPSDRFFAERPEGSVSTLKIQRTQQEDSAVYLCASSPRRVGELFFGEGSRLTVL.